What follows describes a single T cell receptor beta chain. Its antigen remains unknown. The entry originates in a study of CD8+ T cells in alopecia areata. Study observations and caveats: Tofacitinib significantly reduced both scalp clonality and expanded CD8+ clones among the top 100. Tofacitinib did not eliminate many expanded lesional clones from scalp or blood.

The sample's treatment: oral pan-JAK inhibitor, 5-10 mg twice daily. Patients with alopecia areata provided lesional scalp punch biopsies as well as peripheral blood. RNA, once extracted, was reverse transcribed into cDNA for use as the sequencing template. Profiled with immunoSEQ multiplex PCR; TCRdb holds only in-frame clones, not every one. The data contain about 6,400 clones, 55% to 70% of them singletons. Germline loops: CDR1 SGHAT, CDR2 FQNNGV. The CDR3 is 15 residues long. V dropped 1 base and J dropped 3; count of bases not matched to a gene: 1. The chain carries TRBV11-2 and TRBJ2-1; 9 bases are shared with TRBD2. Sequenced here: skin, sampled at week 4, from a patient treated with tofacitinib. This sequence originates from a human donor with alopecia areata. This CDR3 reads CASSLGTSVYNEQFF. The CDR3 coding sequence is TGTGCCAGCAGCTTAGGGACTAGCGTCTACAATGAGCAGTTCTTC.